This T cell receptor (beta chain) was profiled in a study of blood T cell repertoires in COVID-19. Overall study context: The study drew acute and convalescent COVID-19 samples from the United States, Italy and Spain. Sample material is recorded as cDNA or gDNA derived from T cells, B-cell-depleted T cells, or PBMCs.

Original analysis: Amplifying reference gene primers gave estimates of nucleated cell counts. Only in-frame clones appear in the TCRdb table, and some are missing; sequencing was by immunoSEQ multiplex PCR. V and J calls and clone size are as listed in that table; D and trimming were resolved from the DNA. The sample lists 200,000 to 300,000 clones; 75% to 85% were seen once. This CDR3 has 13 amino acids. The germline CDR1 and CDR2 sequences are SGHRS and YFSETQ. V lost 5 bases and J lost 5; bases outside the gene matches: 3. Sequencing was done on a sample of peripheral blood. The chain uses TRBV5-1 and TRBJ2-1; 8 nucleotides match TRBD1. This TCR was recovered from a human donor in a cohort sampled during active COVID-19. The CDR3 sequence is CASRGTGHNEQFF. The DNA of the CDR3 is TGCGCCAGCAGAGGGACAGGCCACAATGAGCAGTTCTTC.